The TCR beta chain under discussion was sequenced for a study of neurological immune-mediated disorders. Study-wide results and caveats: The repertoires of 18 of 34 multiple sclerosis patients fell into one related-CDR3 cluster (a possible signature) under phylogenetic grouping. Expanded clones shared no identical CDR3 amino acid sequences across subjects, which suggested private TCR-beta repertoires in all groups. With the multiple sclerosis repertoire cluster, neither clinical nor MRI features showed any association.

Every sequencing run returned over 190 million TCR-beta sequences, which were derived from 15-18 subjects. TCRdb re-called the 5' RACE reads through MiXCR, storing one row per CDR3 protein. This table has approximately 36,000 distinct CDR3 sequences, about 3.3% appearing once. This clonotype was recorded many times. The antigen is undetermined. Sample time point: longitudinal time-point 1 (baseline). Trimming left V 1 base short and J 2 bases short, with 13 bases between. The CDR3 has 15 amino acids. Germline V lookup: CDR1 DFQATT, CDR2 SNEGSKA (reference sequence). Specimen: PBMCs. The TCR comes from a woman aged 60 to 75 with multiple sclerosis. This sequence joins TRBV20-1 and TRBJ2-3; the D gene could be TRBD1 or TRBD2 (5 bases each). Written as DNA, the CDR3 is TGCAGTGCTAGAGGTCTGAGGGGTTACACAGATACGCAGTATTTT. Translation gives CSARGLRGYTDTQYF.